The rows below give T cell receptor beta chains drawn from one sample of a study of glioma-infiltrating T cells. TCRdb independently ran MiXCR on the multiplex PCR reads; one entry per CDR3 protein. Of 100,000 to 150,000 distinct CDR3 sequences detected, approximately 26% appear once; the ten largest clones hold under 35%. What was sequenced was glioma tissue, nonneoplastic brain tissue, or PBMCs (not recorded which). These receptors all come from a human donor with low-grade glioma or glioblastoma, undergoing nonglioma brain surgery, or in good health (not recorded which). The CDR3 runs from the conserved cysteine through the conserved F or W. The D gene is left open where the match is weak. Clone size appears in some rows only: once, few, many, or a class for an expanded clone.

v_call	d_call	clone_size	j_call	cdr3_aa	cdr3_nt
TRBV24-1	NA	NA	TRBJ2-5	CATSETQETQYF	TGTGCCACCAGTGAAACCCAAGAGACCCAGTACTTC
TRBV20-1	NA	few	TRBJ2-1	CSAREFVRGDEQFF	TGCAGTGCTAGAGAGTTTGTCCGGGGCGATGAGCAGTTCTTC
TRBV12-3/TRBV12-4	TRBD1	NA	TRBJ1-1	CASSLTGSMNTEAFF	TGTGCCAGCAGTTTGACAGGGTCTATGAACACTGAAGCTTTCTTT
TRBV7-2	TRBD2	NA	TRBJ2-3	CASSLAASGGGVTDTQYF	TGTGCCAGCAGCTTAGCGGCTAGCGGGGGGGGGGTCACAGATACGCAGTATTTT
TRBV20-1	NA	NA	TRBJ2-5	CSARLSWTDQETQYF	TGCAGTGCTAGATTATCCTGGACAGACCAAGAGACCCAGTACTTC
TRBV18	TRBD1	NA	TRBJ1-1	CASSGDRDTEAFF	TGTGCCAGCTCAGGGGACAGGGACACTGAAGCTTTCTTT
TRBV28	TRBD1	NA	TRBJ2-5	CASKQTGMGETQYF	TGTGCCAGCAAACAGACAGGGATGGGGGAGACCCAGTACTTC
TRBV7-3	TRBD1	NA	TRBJ1-1	CASSPEVSGGYTEAFF	TGTGCCAGCAGCCCCGAGGTGTCAGGGGGCTACACTGAAGCTTTCTTT
TRBV20-1	NA	many	TRBJ2-1	CSARVAAEQFF	TGCAGTGCTAGAGTAGCGGCAGAGCAGTTCTTC
TRBV6-2/TRBV6-3	TRBD1	NA	TRBJ1-1	CASGYSSAQGATEAFF	TGTGCCAGCGGTTACTCGAGCGCTCAGGGGGCCACTGAAGCTTTCTTT
TRBV12-3/TRBV12-4	NA	few	TRBJ2-1	CASWEWGATNEQFF	TGTGCCAGCTGGGAATGGGGGGCAACCAATGAGCAGTTCTTC
TRBV4-1	NA	once	TRBJ2-5	CASSTSLARGQETQYF	TGCGCCAGCAGCACAAGTCTAGCGAGGGGACAAGAGACCCAGTACTTC
TRBV4-1	TRBD1	many	TRBJ1-5	CASSPGQSNQPQHF	TGCGCCAGCAGCCCGGGACAGAGCAATCAGCCCCAGCATTTT
TRBV15	TRBD2	NA	TRBJ2-3	CATLPLLSGWARDTQYF	TGTGCCACCTTACCCCTCCTTAGCGGGTGGGCGAGAGATACGCAGTATTTT
TRBV19	NA	NA	TRBJ2-3	CASSFSSGTQYF	TGTGCCAGTAGTTTTAGCAGCGGTACGCAGTATTTT
TRBV7-9	NA	NA	TRBJ1-6	CASSSQASSYNSPLHF	TGTGCCAGCAGCTCACAGGCGAGCTCCTATAATTCACCCCTCCACTTT
TRBV14	NA	many	TRBJ1-5	CASSQSLYRPQHF	TGTGCCAGCAGCCAAAGTCTATATCGGCCCCAGCATTTT
TRBV20-1	NA	many	TRBJ1-5	CSASPGFDQPQHF	TGCAGTGCTAGTCCAGGTTTTGATCAGCCCCAGCATTTT
TRBV28	NA	many	TRBJ2-3	CASSLMTLWGTDTQYF	TGTGCCAGCAGTTTGATGACACTATGGGGCACAGATACGCAGTATTTT
TRBV11-2	NA	few	TRBJ2-3	CASSLPFGPDTQYF	TGTGCCAGCAGCTTACCGTTCGGCCCGGATACGCAGTATTTT
TRBV2	NA	NA	TRBJ1-1	CASMTGANTEAFF	TGTGCCAGCATGACAGGCGCGAACACTGAAGCTTTCTTT
TRBV12-3/TRBV12-4	TRBD1	once	TRBJ1-1	CASRDRSKAFF	TGTGCCAGCAGGGACAGGTCGAAGGCTTTCTTT
TRBV7-9	NA	NA	TRBJ1-6	CASSLGATNSPLHF	TGTGCCAGCAGCTTAGGGGCCACGAATTCACCCCTCCACTTT
TRBV6-5	NA	NA	TRBJ2-1	CASSSQRWAPSYNEQFF	TGTGCCAGCAGTTCACAGCGGTGGGCCCCCTCCTACAATGAGCAGTTCTTC
TRBV3-1	NA	NA	TRBJ2-1	CASSQDPRGGGVNEQFF	TGTGCCAGCAGCCAAGATCCTCGAGGGGGAGGGGTCAATGAGCAGTTCTTC
TRBV3-1	TRBD2	NA	TRBJ2-1	CASSPDGGGGYNEQFF	TGTGCCAGCAGTCCTGATGGGGGGGGTGGATACAATGAGCAGTTCTTC
TRBV7-9	NA	NA	TRBJ2-1	CASSTGVGDEQFF	TGTGCCAGCAGCACCGGGGTGGGGGATGAGCAGTTCTTC
TRBV7-6	TRBD1	NA	TRBJ2-5	CASSSPGQGIETQYF	TGTGCCAGCAGCTCACCGGGACAGGGGATCGAGACCCAGTACTTC
TRBV14	NA	NA	TRBJ2-1	CASSQEGYLPYNEQFF	TGTGCCAGCAGCCAAGAGGGCTATCTGCCCTACAATGAGCAGTTCTTC
TRBV20-1	NA	NA	TRBJ1-5	CSASYRESNQPQHF	TGCAGTGCTTCATACAGGGAAAGCAATCAGCCCCAGCATTTT
TRBV27	NA	few	TRBJ2-5	CASSLLDSTQETQYF	TGTGCCAGCAGTTTACTGGACAGTACCCAAGAGACCCAGTACTTC
TRBV2	NA	few	TRBJ2-1	CASGPTEQFF	TGTGCCAGCGGTCCTACTGAGCAGTTCTTC